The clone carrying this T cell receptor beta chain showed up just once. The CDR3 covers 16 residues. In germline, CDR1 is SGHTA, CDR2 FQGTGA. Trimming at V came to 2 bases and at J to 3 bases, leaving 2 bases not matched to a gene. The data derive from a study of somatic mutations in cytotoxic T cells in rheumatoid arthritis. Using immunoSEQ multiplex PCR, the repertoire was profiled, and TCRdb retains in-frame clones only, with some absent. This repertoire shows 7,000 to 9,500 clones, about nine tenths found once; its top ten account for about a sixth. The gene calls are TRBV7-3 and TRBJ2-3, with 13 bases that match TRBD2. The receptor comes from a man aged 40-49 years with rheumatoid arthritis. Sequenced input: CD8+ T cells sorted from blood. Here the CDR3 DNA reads TGTGCCAGCAGCTTAGGGACTAGCGGGGTTACAGATACGCAGTATTTT. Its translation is CASSLGTSGVTDTQYF.